This T cell receptor beta chain was captured by sequencing in a study of T-cell reconstitution after alpha-beta-depleted transplantation in children. Whole-study findings and limits: There were some patients whose high TCRbeta diversity at day 60 came from surviving recipient T cells and thymic progenitors. Expanded graft clones, several hundred of them, were reportedly the source of alpha-beta T cells about two months after transplant. Hyperexpanded clones declined; after one year, newly produced T cells mostly supplied diversity.

Molecular barcoding with unique molecular identifiers was used for the TCRbeta library. TCRdb processed the PCR reads anew with MiXCR; each CDR3 protein has one entry. The table lists 200,000 to 300,000 distinct CDR3 sequences, roughly 23% of them singletons. With regard to this clonotype: Its antigen is not known.

CDR3 size: 15 residues. V dropped 5 bases and J dropped 7; count of bases not matched to a gene: 12. Germline V CDR1 and CDR2: MDHEN, SYDVKM. The source of this sequence is a girl aged 2 to 10 with Fanconi anemia, due to receive a stem cell transplant. The chain links TRBV28 to TRBJ1-2; 8 nucleotides agree with TRBD1. Sequenced material: PBMCs, taken before TCRalphabeta/CD19-depleted stem cell transplant. The CDR3 spells CASSRQGSYWGGYTF. The DNA of the CDR3 is TGTGCCAGCAGTAGACAGGGGAGTTATTGGGGTGGCTACACCTTC.